This T cell receptor beta chain comes out of a study of a mutant IDH1 vaccine in newly diagnosed glioma. Study summary: Earlier treatment was radiotherapy, temozolomide, or both, with most getting both. Study-level results: Of all patients, 85% to 95% showed vaccine-induced immune responses.

A note on this clone: The target antigen is unknown.

Time point meaning: baseline, week 1 (first vaccination visit). The treatment: pre-vaccination baseline after standard-of-care therapy. The donors' diagnosis was new WHO grade 3 or 4 astrocytoma that was IDH1-mutant and ATRX-lost. Using immunoSEQ multiplex PCR, the repertoire was profiled, and TCRdb retains in-frame clones only, with some absent. Here the sample spans some 68,000 clones, approximately 85% being singletons. The receptor was isolated from a man aged 45-65 years with glioma. Sequencing used PBMCs, obtained from a glioma patient treated with radiotherapy, temozolomide or both.

As DNA, the CDR3 is TGTGCCAGCAGTGACCCGACAGGGGTCCAGCCCCAGCATTTT. Protein sequence: CASSDPTGVQPQHF. V gene TRBV2 combines with J gene TRBJ1-5; 8 nucleotides line up with TRBD1. Germline-derived CDR1 and CDR2 are SNHLY and FYNNEI. The CDR3 runs to 14 residues. Trimming removed 3 bases from V and 7 bases from J; junction bases left unmatched: 5.